This TCR beta chain was obtained from a study of vaccination and CD4 T cells after COVID-19. Study-wide background: Recovered patients in the cohort numbered six men and four women, two of them Hispanic. General study results and limits: Spike mono-reactivity was the property of 304 of 307 vaccine-specific clones in convalescent patients. Within the convalescent patients, a median roughly 87% of the SARS-CoV-2-reactive clones were ones that appeared only post-vaccination.

Germline V lookup: CDR1 LNHDA, CDR2 SQIVND (reference sequence). The CDR3 has 14 residues. V shed 6 bases and J shed 5 bases, with 14 bases lying between them. MiXCR, run by TCRdb on the PCR reads, gives a single entry per CDR3 protein. The profile covers roughly 19,000 distinct CDR3 sequences, with 60% appearing a single time and 1.1% taken by the ten largest. This clonotype was seen a few times. What it binds is not known. The chain employs TRBV19 and TRBJ1-5; no reliable D call. The sequence was obtained from a human donor who had recovered from COVID-19. Material: CD4+ T cells from blood, obtained after SARS-CoV-2 vaccination. CDR3 sequence (DNA): TGTGCCAGTAGACGGTCAGGAGGAGATCAGCCCCAGCATTTT. Translation: CASRRSGGDQPQHF.